Shown below are 30 T cell receptor beta chains from a single sample sequenced in a study of T cells after yellow fever vaccination. TCRdb called the 5' RACE reads again in MiXCR, with one record for every CDR3 protein. The data contain approximately 550,000 distinct CDR3 sequences, less than 15% of them singletons. This specimen was PBMCs, taken on the day of the yellow fever booster vaccination. Receptor source: a young man who received the YFV17D yellow fever vaccine.

This clonotype was picked up a small number of times. V is TRBV6-5 and J is TRBJ1-2, with D perhaps matching TRBD1 (5 bases). The CDR3 is made up of 12 amino acids. Germline CDR1 is MNHEY and CDR2 is SVGAGI. V was pared by 7 bases and J by 9 bases, with 15 bases between. CDR3 bases: TGTGCCAGCACCCTACCCGGGGGACGCTACACCTTC. It encodes CASTLPGGRYTF.

The V call is TRBV5-1, the J call TRBJ2-1; D gene uncertain. In germline, CDR1 is SGHRS, CDR2 YFSETQ. This CDR3 region has 14 residues. Trimming stripped 1 base from V and 5 bases from J, with 10 bases between. This CDR3 reads CASSLFVGDNEQFF. The CDR3 nucleotides are TGCGCCAGCAGCTTGTTTGTCGGAGACAATGAGCAGTTCTTC.

Only a few counts were recorded for this clonotype. The chain links TRBV20-1 to TRBJ2-3; possibly TRBD1 for D (6 bases). CDR1 and CDR2 (germline): DFQATT, SNEGSKA (reference sequence). This CDR3 comprises 15 residues. With 6 bases removed from V and 6 bases from J, the gap between germline ends came to 22 bases. CDR3 nucleotide sequence: TGCAGTGCAGAAACTCTCGGACAGCACCCCGATACGCAGTATTTT. Protein product: CSAETLGQHPDTQYF.

The chain has TRBV5-1 and TRBJ2-3; D ambiguous. The germline gives CDR1 SGHRS, CDR2 YFSETQ. The CDR3 runs 14 residues. V dropped 6 bases and J dropped 3 bases, with 14 bases sitting between them. CDR3 in amino acids: CASKAGYGTDTQYF. In nucleotides, the CDR3 is TGCGCCAGCAAAGCCGGGTATGGTACAGATACGCAGTATTTT.

This clonotype was seen at least ten times. The chain uses TRBV24-1 and TRBJ2-2, with 8 positions matching TRBD1. The CDR3 has 14 amino acids. V dropped 8 bases and J dropped 1; count of bases not matched to a gene: 2. Germline V gives CDR1 KGHDR, CDR2 SFDVKD. The CDR3 DNA reads as TGTGCCACCAAGGGGACAGGGAACACCGGGGAGCTGTTTTTT. Protein sequence: CATKGTGNTGELFF.

Only a few counts were recorded for this clonotype. The chain employs TRBV5-4 and TRBJ2-2, with D perhaps TRBD1 (6 bases). V was trimmed by 3 bases and J by 7 bases, leaving 10 bases between them. The CDR3 runs to 13 residues. Germline V lookup: CDR1 SGHNT, CDR2 YYREEE (reference sequence). In DNA, the CDR3 is TGTGCCAGCAGCTCAGAGACAGGCGGGGAGCTGTTTTTT. Protein: CASSSETGGELFF.

The chain uses TRBV29-1 and TRBJ2-2, with D tentatively TRBD1 (6 bases). The CDR3 loop spans 15 amino acids. Germline V gives CDR1 SQVTM, CDR2 ANQGSEA. Between the trimmed V and J ends, which lost 5 bases and 7 bases, there was a span of 20 bases. For the CDR3, the DNA is TGCAGCGTTTCGCCGGGACAAGACGCCCGCGGGGAGCTGTTTTTT. Protein product: CSVSPGQDARGELFF.

The chain links TRBV2 to TRBJ1-1, with TRBD1 identical over 9 bases. Trimming removed 11 bases from V and 3 bases from J; junction bases left unmatched: 10. Germline-derived CDR1 and CDR2 are SNHLY and FYNNEI. This CDR3 has 14 amino acids. In DNA form, the CDR3 reads TGTGCCGGAGAACCCGGGACAGGGTACACTGAAGCTTTCTTT. Its protein is CAGEPGTGYTEAFF.

This clonotype was found a few times. V usage is TRBV20-1 and J usage is TRBJ2-7; 8 bases are shared with TRBD2. Germline V gene lookup returns CDR1 DFQATT and CDR2 SNEGSKA (reference sequence). The CDR3 runs 13 residues. V was clipped by 3 bases and J by 7 bases; unmatched bases: 8. The CDR3 here is CSARWTSWSEQYF. The DNA for the CDR3 is TGCAGTGCTAGGTGGACTAGCTGGAGTGAGCAGTACTTC.

This sequence joins TRBV20-1 and TRBJ2-7; 7 bases map to TRBD1. V lost 2 bases and J lost 4; bases outside the gene matches: 5. The CDR3 has 13 amino acids. Looked up from germline, CDR1 is DFQATT and CDR2 is SNEGSKA (reference sequence). This chain's CDR3 is CSARTGARYEQYF. In DNA, the CDR3 is TGCAGTGCTAGAACAGGGGCTCGGTACGAGCAGTACTTC.

V gene TRBV18 combines with J gene TRBJ2-1; 8 bases match TRBD2. Per germline, CDR1 KGHSH and CDR2 LQKENI. The CDR3 loop spans 16 amino acids. The V gene end was trimmed by 9 bases and the J gene end by 6 bases; junction bases not matched to a gene: 16. CDR3 amino acids: CASQIALAGLGNEQFF. The CDR3 DNA sequence: TGTGCCAGTCAGATCGCCCTAGCGGGTCTCGGCAATGAGCAGTTCTTC.

This clonotype has a handful of counts. The chain uses TRBV4-2 and TRBJ2-3; D remains unclear. The CDR3 spans 16 residues. Per germline, CDR1 LGHNA and CDR2 YNFKEQ. V was shortened by 0 bases and J by 2 bases, with 12 bases between the two germline ends. The CDR3 nucleotides are TGTGCCAGCAGCCAAGATGGGTCAGGATACACAGATACGCAGTATTTT. Amino acid sequence: CASSQDGSGYTDTQYF.

This clonotype was observed a few times. V is TRBV23-1 and J is TRBJ1-2; maybe TRBD1 (5 bases). TRBV23-1 is flagged as an ORF with uncertain function. Between the trimmed V and J ends, which lost 8 bases and 6 bases, there was a span of 13 bases. CDR3 length: 12 residues. For the CDR3, the DNA is TGCGCCAGCTCGTGGGGGAGGGATGGCTACACCTTC. Protein sequence: CASSWGRDGYTF.

This clonotype was seen a single time. This chain's CDR3 is CASSYGGVTETQYF. DNA of the CDR3: TGTGCCAGCAGTTACGGGGGAGTAACAGAGACCCAGTACTTC. The chain recombines TRBV6-2 or TRBV6-3 with TRBJ2-5, with D perhaps given as TRBD1 or TRBD2 (5 bases each). With 2 bases removed from V and 4 bases from J, the gap between germline ends came to 11 bases. Looked up from germline, CDR1 is MNHEY and CDR2 is SVGEGT. The CDR3 extends over 14 amino acids.

This clonotype showed up many times. The chain joins TRBV7-9 to TRBJ2-3; the D is unclear. Germline V CDR1 and CDR2: SEHNR, FQNEAQ (reference sequence). Trimming removed 6 bases at V and 4 bases at J, with 8 bases between. The CDR3 is 12 amino acids. CDR3 DNA: TGTGCCAGCAGTTCTACAGCAGATACGCAGTATTTT. This codes for CASSSTADTQYF. The whole variable domain, remainder taken from reference TRBV7-9 and TRBJ2-3, is DTGVSQNPRHKITKRGQNVTFRCDPISEHNRLYWYRQTLGQGPEFLTYFQNEAQLEKSRLLSDRFSAERPKGSFSTLEIQRTEQGDSAMYLCASSSTADTQYFGPGTRLTVL.

The chain has TRBV10-2 and TRBJ2-5; 7 bases are a match to TRBD2. Germline V gene data show CDR1 as WSHSY and CDR2 as SAAADI. The CDR3 covers 15 residues. V shed 0 bases, J shed 4 bases, and the junction held 5 bases outside the gene matches. The CDR3 region has the DNA TGCGCCAGCAGTGAGTCCCCCTCTAGCGGAGAGACCCAGTACTTC. As protein: CASSESPSSGETQYF.

V and J are TRBV6-1 and TRBJ2-5; D call uncertain. V lost 6 bases, J lost 5 bases, and 16 bases lay in between. CDR3 length equals 14 residues. The germline V gene has CDR1 MNHNS and CDR2 SASEGT. CDR3 region: CASSETSNTETQYF. The CDR3 nucleotides read TGTGCCAGCAGCGAGACCTCGAACACCGAGACCCAGTACTTC.

The chain links TRBV20-1 to TRBJ1-5; D is perhaps TRBD1 (5 bases). Germline CDR1 and CDR2: DFQATT and SNEGSKA (reference sequence). The CDR3 extends over 16 amino acids. V shed 4 bases and J shed 3 bases, with 19 bases lying between them. The CDR3 coding sequence is TGCAGTGCTATTGGGCACAGGAAAGCCTCCAATCAGCCCCAGCATTTT. Translation gives CSAIGHRKASNQPQHF.

The gene calls are TRBV7-3 and TRBJ2-3; no reliable D call. V was pared by 4 bases and J by 2 bases, with 13 bases between. Looked up from germline, CDR1 is SGHTA and CDR2 is FQGTGA. The CDR3 runs to 15 residues. The CDR3, as DNA: TGTGCCAGCAGCTCCACGGCGGTAGCCACAGATACGCAGTATTTT. This sequence encodes CASSSTAVATDTQYF.

To note about this clonotype: The junction differs from germline at one of its ends, possibly a read error. The V and J genes are TRBV6-2 or TRBV6-3 and TRBJ2-1; D not resolved. This CDR3 comprises 16 residues. CDR1 and CDR2 (germline): MNHEY, SVGEGT. The CDR3 bases are TGTGCCAGCAGATACTTGGACCTCGCCTCCTACAATGAGCAGTTCTTC. It is translated as CASRYLDLASYNEQFF.

J is TRBJ1-5 and V is TRBV19; possible D gene TRBD1, 5 bases. V dropped 8 bases and J dropped 4 bases, with 9 bases sitting between them. Germline V gene data show CDR1 as LNHDA and CDR2 as SQIVND (reference sequence). The CDR3 covers 12 residues. CDR3 nucleotides: TGTGCCAGTCAACAGGCTAATCAGCCCCAGCATTTT. This translates into CASQQANQPQHF.

This clonotype was seen only a few times. The chain employs TRBV5-1 and TRBJ2-3; D gene ambiguous. Trimming stripped 1 base from V and 0 bases from J, with 9 bases between. The CDR3 contains 15 residues. Germline V gene data show CDR1 as SGHRS and CDR2 as YFSETQ. CDR3 in amino acids: CASSLSAPSTDTQYF. CDR3 sequence (DNA): TGCGCCAGCAGCTTGTCAGCACCCAGCACAGATACGCAGTATTTT. The full variable domain, its missing parts supplied by reference TRBV5-1 and TRBJ2-3, is KAGVTQTPRYLIKTRGQQVTLSCSPISGHRSVSWYQQTPGQGLQFLFEYFSETQRNKGNFPGRFSGRQFSNSRSEMNVSTLELGDSALYLCASSLSAPSTDTQYFGPGTRLTVL.

This clonotype was seen a few times. The chain uses TRBV9 and TRBJ2-1; D gene ambiguous. This CDR3 comprises 15 residues. Germline V gene lookup returns CDR1 SGDLS and CDR2 YYNGEE. V was cut by 0 bases and J by 6 bases, with 13 bases left in between. The DNA of the CDR3 is TGTGCCAGCAGCGTAGGGGGTGTACAGTCCAATGAGCAGTTCTTC. Amino acid sequence: CASSVGGVQSNEQFF.

V usage is TRBV5-1 and J usage is TRBJ1-1; no clear D gene. The V and J ends lost 0 bases and 1 base respectively, with 4 bases between them. Per germline, CDR1 SGHRS and CDR2 YFSETQ. The CDR3 runs 13 residues. DNA for the CDR3: TGCGCCAGCAGCTTGGACTGGAACACTGAAGCTTTCTTT. It yields the protein CASSLDWNTEAFF.

A few counts support this clonotype. This chain connects TRBV5-4 to TRBJ2-4; possibly TRBD1 or TRBD2 for D (6 bases each). The germline CDR1 and CDR2 sequences are SGHNT and YYREEE (reference sequence). Trimming stripped 0 bases from V and 5 bases from J, with 9 bases between. The CDR3 has 14 residues. CDR3 DNA: TGTGCCAGCAGCTTGGACGGGGGCGAAAACATTCAGTACTTC. Amino acid sequence: CASSLDGGENIQYF. Complete variable domain (other parts from reference TRBV5-4 and TRBJ2-4): ETGVTQSPTHLIKTRGQQVTLRCSSQSGHNTVSWYQQALGQGPQFIFQYYREEENGRGNFPPRFSGLQFPNYSSELNVNALELDDSALYLCASSLDGGENIQYFGAGTRLSVL.

This clonotype has just a few counts. J is TRBJ2-5 and V is TRBV7-2; tentatively, D is TRBD1 or TRBD2 (5 bases each). Trimming pared 4 bases from V and 5 bases from J, leaving 11 bases between. CDR1 is SGHTA, CDR2 FQGNSA, per germline. CDR3 length equals 13 residues. The CDR3: CASSSRWGETQYF. The CDR3 DNA reads as TGTGCCAGCAGCTCCCGGTGGGGGGAGACCCAGTACTTC.

The genes are TRBV27 and TRBJ2-6; no reliable D call. V lost 0 bases and J lost 4, with 13 bases in between. This CDR3 spans 17 amino acids. Germline V lookup: CDR1 MNHEY, CDR2 SMNVEV (reference sequence). CDR3 nucleotide sequence: TGTGCCAGCAGTTTATCCCCCGGTTTAACCGGGGCCAACGTCCTGACTTTC. Its translation is CASSLSPGLTGANVLTF.

This clonotype has just a few counts. The V and J genes are TRBV10-2 and TRBJ2-1; TRBD1 agrees at 10 bases. This CDR3 has 17 amino acids. Germline V CDR1 and CDR2: WSHSY, SAAADI. With 8 bases clipped from V and 4 bases from J, the junction kept 14 bases outside the gene matches. CDR3 region: CASGAGQGVLWYNEQFF. DNA of the CDR3: TGCGCCAGCGGGGCCGGACAGGGGGTTCTTTGGTACAATGAGCAGTTCTTC.

The genes are TRBV10-3 and TRBJ2-2; no clear D gene. The CDR3 has 17 residues. From germline, CDR1 is ENHRY and CDR2 SYGVKD. V was shortened by 2 bases and J by 1 base, with 14 bases between the two germline ends. The CDR3 nucleotides are TGTGCCATCAGTGAGAACGGTGATCCAAGGAACACCGGGGAGCTGTTTTTT. Residues: CAISENGDPRNTGELFF.

This clonotype was detected a few times. The chain couples TRBV9 to TRBJ2-3; D might be TRBD2 (6 bases). There are 12 residues in the CDR3. V was clipped by 5 bases and J by 6 bases, with 10 bases between them. Germline V gene data show CDR1 as SGDLS and CDR2 as YYNGEE. CDR3 in amino acids: CASSASGDTQYF. DNA for the CDR3: TGTGCCAGCAGTGCGAGCGGGGATACGCAGTATTTT.